This T cell receptor beta chain comes out of a study of shared clonotypes between healthy human individuals. Turning to the study itself: Two women and a few men aged 18 to 49 served as donors. The study, taken as a whole, reports: Memory subsets generally showed lower estimated richness than naive subsets.

The protocol was immunoSEQ multiplex PCR, while the TCRdb copy is restricted to in-frame clones and leaves out a portion. The data contain 2 million to 2.5 million clones, 85% to 95% of them singletons. The CDR3 loop spans 13 amino acids. Germline V gives CDR1 SGHAT, CDR2 FQNNGV. The V gene end was trimmed by 4 bases and the J gene end by 1 base; junction bases not matched to a gene: 1. Naive CD8 cells lacked CD45RO, underwent positive selection for CCR7 and left out terminally differentiated effector memory CD45RA+ cells. Among the donors, all were Caucasian adults who lived in Nashville, Tennessee. About this clone: Its cognate antigen is unknown.

Sequencing was performed on naive CD8+ T cells from PBMCs. V is TRBV11-2 and J is TRBJ2-7, with 7 bases lining up with TRBD1. The TCR was taken from a man younger than 35 in good health. Some clones in this sample may be carry-over from other donors' samples. The CDR3 region is CASSWGQSYEQYF. The CDR3 DNA reads TGTGCCAGCAGCTGGGGACAGTCCTACGAGCAGTACTTC.